The 18 T cell receptor beta chains reported below all come from one sample, sequenced in a study of blood T cell repertoires in COVID-19. The protocol was immunoSEQ multiplex PCR, while the TCRdb copy is restricted to in-frame clones and leaves out a portion. The data contain a few hundred thousand clones, 82% of them singletons. Material: peripheral blood. The receptors were sampled from a woman of 80 years or more with acute or convalescent COVID-19.

This clone has more than one count but fewer than ten. V gene TRBV28 combines with J gene TRBJ1-3; tentative D call: TRBD1 (6 bases). From germline, CDR1 is MDHEN and CDR2 SYDVKM. The CDR3 runs to 16 residues. The V gene lost 6 bases and the J gene lost 3 bases, with 18 bases spanning the gap. CDR3 sequence (DNA): TGTGCCAGCAGCCAACAGGGTCCTTTCGTTGGAAACACCATATATTTT. As protein: CASSQQGPFVGNTIYF.

This chain connects TRBV7-9 to TRBJ1-4; no definite D call. CDR1 is SEHNR and CDR2 is FQNEAQ in the germline V gene (reference sequence). Deletions cut 3 bases from V and 5 bases from J, with 10 bases between. CDR3 length: 14 amino acids. The CDR3 spells CASSFLGANEKLFF. The DNA of the CDR3 is TGTGCCAGCAGCTTCCTTGGAGCGAATGAAAAACTGTTTTTT.

The chain has TRBV6-6 and TRBJ1-2, with 8 nucleotides matching TRBD1. CDR3 size: 14 residues. CDR1 and CDR2 (germline): MNHNY, SVGAGI (reference sequence). J was trimmed by 4 bases and V by 6 bases; bases with no gene match: 7. This CDR3 reads CASSLGQGGYGYTF. The DNA of the CDR3 is TGTGCCAGCAGCCTTGGACAGGGAGGCTATGGCTACACCTTC.

The CDR3 is CASSIQGQNTGELFF. CDR3 nucleotides: TGTGCCAGTAGTATCCAGGGACAGAACACCGGGGAGCTGTTTTTT. This chain connects TRBV19 to TRBJ2-2; tentative D call: TRBD1 (6 bases). V lost 3 bases and J 1 base, leaving 9 bases between the germline ends. The V gene's germline CDR1 is LNHDA and CDR2 SQIVND (reference sequence). The CDR3 totals 15 residues.

The rearrangement links TRBV6-5 to TRBJ1-3, with D perhaps matching TRBD1 (6 bases). CDR1 MNHEY and CDR2 SVGAGI come from the germline V gene. There are 13 residues in the CDR3. Trimming removed 6 bases at V and 1 base at J, with 7 bases between. CDR3 bases: TGTGCCAGCAGGGGGACATCTGGAAACACCATATATTTT. It translates to CASRGTSGNTIYF.

CDR3 protein: CASSYTQQPQHF. CDR3 nucleotides: TGTGCCAGCAGTTATACCCAGCAGCCCCAGCATTTT. The chain uses TRBV6-6 and TRBJ1-5, with unresolved D. The V gene's germline CDR1 is MNHNY and CDR2 SVGAGI (reference sequence). The germline V and J ends were trimmed by 3 bases and 7 bases, with 7 bases remaining between them. There are 12 residues in the CDR3.

The rearrangement joins TRBV7-2 to TRBJ2-2; 8 bases agree with TRBD2. Trimming at V came to 7 bases and at J to 4 bases, leaving 5 bases not matched to a gene. CDR1 SGHTA and CDR2 FQGNSA come from the germline V gene. The CDR3 is made up of 14 amino acids. CDR3 sequence: CASTRGASTGELFF. The CDR3 DNA follows: TGTGCCAGCACGCGGGGGGCTAGCACCGGGGAGCTGTTTTTT.

The V gene is TRBV7-9, the J gene TRBJ1-6; 10 positions agree with TRBD1. CDR1 and CDR2 from the germline V gene are SEHNR and FQNEAQ (reference sequence). V was pared by 1 base and J by 13 bases, with 10 bases of the junction left unmatched. The length of the CDR3 is 16 residues. The CDR3 nucleotides are TGTGCCAGCAGCTTAGTTGCGGGGACAGGGGTTGGGCCCCTCCACTTT. Translating gives CASSLVAGTGVGPLHF.

V usage is TRBV9 and J usage is TRBJ2-7; D perhaps matches TRBD2 (5 bases). The germline gives CDR1 SGDLS, CDR2 YYNGEE. The CDR3 is made up of 15 amino acids. V was shortened by 4 bases and J by 2 bases, with 16 bases between the two germline ends. Written as DNA, the CDR3 is TGTGCCAGCAGCCCTCAAGGGAGTCGGCCCTACGAGCAGTACTTC. Translation: CASSPQGSRPYEQYF.

This clone was observed a handful of times. DNA for the CDR3: TGTGCCACCCGTAATCAGCCCCAGCATTTT. Protein: CATRNQPQHF. The chain is built from TRBV24-1 and TRBJ1-5, with no clear D. The CDR3 spans 10 residues. CDR1 KGHDR and CDR2 SFDVKD come from the germline V gene. The V end lost 9 bases, the J end lost 4 bases, and 3 bases lay between the germline ends.

The CDR3 loop reads CASSQEGRAFEAFF. DNA of the CDR3: TGCGCCAGCAGCCAAGAGGGCAGGGCTTTCGAAGCTTTCTTT. V and J are TRBV4-1 and TRBJ1-1; D possibly corresponds to TRBD1 (5 bases). Germline assignment: CDR1 MGHRA and CDR2 YSYEKL. This CDR3 has 14 residues. Trimming stripped 0 bases from V and 8 bases from J, with 13 bases between.

The chain is built from TRBV10-3 and TRBJ2-1, with a possible D match to TRBD2 (6 bases). V was pared by 10 bases and J by 3 bases, with 10 bases between. Germline V gene lookup returns CDR1 ENHRY and CDR2 SYGVKD. The CDR3 length is 12 residues. The CDR3 nucleotides read TGTGCCACGGGGGAAGTCTACAATGAGCAGTTCTTC. Residues: CATGEVYNEQFF.

This rearrangement joins TRBV28 to TRBJ2-4; possibly TRBD1 for D (5 bases). This CDR3 has 14 residues. Germline loops: CDR1 MDHEN, CDR2 SYDVKM. V gave up 8 bases and J gave up 1 base, with 12 bases separating them. The CDR3 loop reads CASQGSEAKNIQYF. CDR3 bases: TGTGCCAGCCAGGGATCGGAGGCCAAAAACATTCAGTACTTC. Based on the CDR3 plus reference TRBV28 and TRBJ2-4, the full variable domain is DVKVTQSSRYLVKRTGEKVFLECVQDMDHENMFWYRQDPGLGLRLIYFSYDVKMKEKGDIPEGYSVSREKKERFSLILESASTNQTSMYLCASQGSEAKNIQYFGAGTRLSVL.

The chain is built from TRBV5-1 and TRBJ1-2; 11 bases align to TRBD1. Germline loops: CDR1 SGHRS, CDR2 YFSETQ. V lost 2 bases, J lost 4 bases, and 4 bases stayed unmatched. This CDR3 spans 15 amino acids. As DNA, the CDR3 is TGCGCCAGCAGCTTTTCCGGGACAGGGGGCTATGGCTACACCTTC. It translates to CASSFSGTGGYGYTF.

This chain joins TRBV9 and TRBJ2-1, with no clear D. In germline, CDR1 is SGDLS, CDR2 YYNGEE. The V gene lost 2 bases and the J gene lost 2 bases, with 11 bases spanning the gap. The CDR3 runs 15 residues. CDR3 nucleotide sequence: TGTGCCAGCAGCGTGTCTTACCAGGCCTACAATGAGCAGTTCTTC. This encodes CASSVSYQAYNEQFF.

The rearrangement joins TRBV27 to TRBJ1-1, with TRBD1 matching 7 bases. V lost 6 bases, J lost 4 bases, and 8 bases stayed unmatched. This CDR3 spans 14 amino acids. Looked up from germline, CDR1 is MNHEY and CDR2 is SMNVEV (reference sequence). The CDR3 here is CASSETGYPTEAFF. The CDR3 DNA sequence: TGTGCCAGCAGCGAGACAGGGTATCCCACTGAAGCTTTCTTT.

The chain is built from TRBV10-3 and TRBJ1-1; 7 bases are shared with TRBD1. Germline assignment: CDR1 ENHRY and CDR2 SYGVKD. The trim removed 7 bases at V and 0 bases at J, leaving 2 bases unmatched. The CDR3 totals 13 residues. CDR3 region: CAIKGAMNTEAFF. The CDR3 DNA follows: TGTGCCATCAAGGGGGCTATGAACACTGAAGCTTTCTTT.

The chain recombines TRBV4-2 with TRBJ1-2; TRBD1 matches at 7 bases. CDR1 and CDR2 from the germline V gene are LGHNA and YNFKEQ. After removal of 3 bases from V and 1 base from J, the junction contained 11 bases not matched to a gene. The length of the CDR3 is 17 residues. CDR3 sequence: CASSQAGQVLFNYGYTF. As DNA, the CDR3 is TGTGCCAGCAGCCAGGCTGGACAGGTTCTCTTTAACTATGGCTACACCTTC.